The 16 T cell receptor beta chains listed next were all sequenced from one sample in a study of T cell clones after liver transplantation. Here immunoSEQ multiplex PCR was the method, and the copy in TCRdb shows in-frame clones only, minus some. The sample includes 70,000 to 95,000 clones, roughly 80% of them seen just once. Sequenced here: CD4+ T cells from blood, sampled at the 22-month timepoint. The receptors come from a human patient who received a liver transplant. Some of these T cells may belong to the graft donor.

The V gene is TRBV19, the J gene TRBJ2-5, with TRBD1 matching 10 bases. The CDR3 is 15 amino acids. J lost 5 bases, V lost 5 bases, and 8 bases had no gene match. Looked up from germline, CDR1 is LNHDA and CDR2 is SQIVND (reference sequence). CDR3 sequence reads: CASSSRQGARETQYF. The CDR3 nucleotides read TGTGCCAGTAGTTCCCGACAGGGGGCTAGGGAGACCCAGTACTTC. Full variable domain (rest looked up from reference TRBV19 and TRBJ2-5): DGGITQSPKYLFRKEGQNVTLSCEQNLNHDAMYWYRQDPGQGLRLIYYSQIVNDFQKGDIAEGYSVSREKKESFPLTVTSAQKNPTAFYLCASSSRQGARETQYFGPGTRLLVL.

V gene TRBV6-5 combines with J gene TRBJ1-1; D ambiguous. CDR3 length equals 15 residues. V was shortened by 7 bases and J by 0 bases, with 15 bases between the two germline ends. Germline-derived CDR1 and CDR2 are MNHEY and SVGAGI. CDR3 protein: CASITTGPMNTEAFF. For the CDR3, the DNA is TGTGCCAGCATCACCACCGGCCCAATGAACACTGAAGCTTTCTTT.

The rearrangement uses TRBV18 and TRBJ2-1, with a weak D call TRBD1 (5 bases). This CDR3 contains 13 residues. V was pared by 0 bases and J by 15 bases, with 15 bases between. CDR1 is KGHSH, CDR2 LQKENI, per germline. This chain's CDR3 is CASSPPERQTPFF. The DNA of the CDR3 is TGTGCCAGCTCACCACCGGAGCGACAGACCCCGTTCTTC.

The chain links TRBV5-1 to TRBJ1-5; D possibly corresponds to TRBD1 (6 bases). CDR3 size: 19 residues. The germline V gene has CDR1 SGHRS and CDR2 YFSETQ. V was pared by 4 bases and J by 4 bases, with 27 bases between. CDR3 DNA sequence: TGCGCCAGCAGCATACAGGGTACGCGAGAGCGGTTTCCGAATCAGCCCCAGCATTTT. Its translation: CASSIQGTRERFPNQPQHF.

The chain links TRBV25-1 to TRBJ2-7; 7 nucleotides line up with TRBD2. The germline CDR1 and CDR2 sequences are MGHDK and SYGVNS. The J segment lost 0 bases and the V segment lost 7 bases, leaving 9 bases of the junction unmatched. This CDR3 region has 15 residues. The CDR3 DNA sequence: TGTGCCAGCACGGGAGGACCGGGAGGCTCCTACGAGCAGTACTTC. Amino acid sequence: CASTGGPGGSYEQYF.

The V gene is TRBV19, the J gene TRBJ2-1; TRBD2 aligns across 11 bases. Trimming took 1 base from V and 0 from J; bases not matched to a gene: 5. Germline loops: CDR1 LNHDA, CDR2 SQIVND (reference sequence). This CDR3 spans 18 amino acids. CDR3 amino acids: CASSIALAGASSYNEQFF. The DNA of the CDR3 is TGTGCCAGTAGTATAGCACTAGCGGGAGCCAGCTCCTACAATGAGCAGTTCTTC.

The CDR3 region is CASSSLGTSGSEQYF. The CDR3 DNA follows: TGCGCCAGCAGCTCTCTTGGGACTAGCGGGAGCGAGCAGTACTTC. The chain couples TRBV5-1 to TRBJ2-7, with 14 bases that match TRBD2. Trimming cost V 3 bases and J 6 bases; bases outside gene matches: 5. Germline-derived CDR1 and CDR2 are SGHRS and YFSETQ. The CDR3 sequence is 15 residues long.

The chain couples TRBV27 to TRBJ2-3, with TRBD1 identical over 9 bases. Trimming removed 4 bases from V and 0 bases from J; junction bases left unmatched: 5. CDR3 length: 16 amino acids. Germline CDR1 reads MNHEY; CDR2 reads SMNVEV (reference sequence). CDR3: CASSSGTGPSTDTQYF. The DNA of the CDR3 is TGTGCCAGCAGTTCCGGGACAGGGCCAAGCACAGATACGCAGTATTTT.

The J gene is TRBJ2-7, the V gene TRBV5-5, with D unclear. The germline gives CDR1 SGHKS, CDR2 YYEKEE (reference sequence). V lost 2 bases to trimming and J lost 0 bases, with 3 bases between them. The CDR3 has 12 amino acids. The CDR3 DNA sequence: TGTGCCAGCAGCTTCAGCTCCTACGAGCAGTACTTC. Protein: CASSFSSYEQYF.

The rearrangement links TRBV7-2 to TRBJ1-1, with D hard to call. The CDR3 is 14 residues long. Trimming left V 4 bases short and J 2 bases short, with 11 bases between. The germline V gene has CDR1 SGHTA and CDR2 FQGNSA. CDR3 nucleotides: TGTGCCAGCAGCTACCAAAGCCATAACACTGAAGCTTTCTTT. It specifies CASSYQSHNTEAFF.

This clone was observed a handful of times. The chain carries TRBV6-1 and TRBJ1-2; D uncertain. The length of the CDR3 is 12 residues. V was clipped by 5 bases and J by 5 bases, with 9 bases between them. Germline values: CDR1 MNHNS, CDR2 SASEGT. CDR3 DNA sequence: TGTGCCAGCAGTCAATCGGGGTATGGCTACACCTTC. Translated: CASSQSGYGYTF.

The gene calls are TRBV7-2 and TRBJ1-1; D remains unclear. There are 13 residues in the CDR3. Looked up from germline, CDR1 is SGHTA and CDR2 is FQGNSA. V lost 1 base and J 5 bases, leaving 8 bases between the germline ends. The CDR3 region is CASSLDPVTEAFF. CDR3 nucleotide sequence: TGTGCCAGCAGCTTAGATCCGGTTACTGAAGCTTTCTTT.

This chain joins TRBV7-9 and TRBJ2-6, with D uncertain. The CDR3 consists of 17 residues. Germline-derived CDR1 and CDR2 are SEHNR and FQNEAQ (reference sequence). The V end lost 3 bases, the J end lost 2 bases, and 14 bases lay between the germline ends. In DNA, the CDR3 is TGTGCCAGCAGCTTCCAGCCAAGGTCGGCTGGGGCCAACGTCCTGACTTTC. Translated, it gives CASSFQPRSAGANVLTF.

The rearrangement uses TRBV7-3 and TRBJ2-2; no clear D. The CDR3 runs to 14 residues. V lost 2 bases and J 6 bases, leaving 10 bases between the germline ends. CDR1 is SGHTA and CDR2 is FQGTGA in the germline V gene. CDR3 loop: CASSLFSASGELFF. The CDR3 coding sequence is TGTGCCAGCAGCTTATTCTCCGCCTCCGGGGAGCTGTTTTTT.

The CDR3 region is CASSKKTNTEAFF. CDR3 in DNA: TGTGCCAGCAGTAAAAAGACGAACACTGAAGCTTTCTTT. The chain uses TRBV11-3 and TRBJ1-1, with D unresolved. V lost 6 bases to trimming and J lost 1 base, with 9 bases between them. Looked up from germline, CDR1 is SGHNT and CDR2 is YENEEA. The CDR3 is 13 amino acids.

V and J are TRBV29-1 and TRBJ2-1; 8 nucleotides line up with TRBD2. The germline V gene encodes CDR1 SQVTM and CDR2 ANQGSEA. This CDR3 is built from 19 residues. The V segment lost 5 bases and the J segment 3 bases; nucleotides outside the gene matches: 21. The CDR3: CSVPNPWAGGPPIYNEQFF. The CDR3 DNA reads as TGCAGCGTTCCCAACCCCTGGGCGGGAGGCCCTCCTATCTACAATGAGCAGTTCTTC.